This T cell receptor (beta chain) was captured in a study of Graves' ophthalmopathy and Graves' hyperthyroidism. Broader study findings: Most thyroid clonotypes with frequency above 0.001 were detected in blood too.

The TCR beta CDR3 regions underwent amplification from RNA transcripts. An initial RT-PCR round employing HTBI primers preceded a second-round multiplex PCR. TCRdb re-called the multiplex PCR reads with MiXCR, one entry per CDR3 protein. The repertoire holds about 740,000 distinct CDR3 sequences, roughly two fifths seen once, with 44% in the top ten. This clonotype was seen only a few times. Its antigen is not known. CDR1 is SGHTA, CDR2 FQGTGA, per germline. The V gene end was trimmed by 3 bases and the J gene end by 3 bases; junction bases not matched to a gene: 4. The CDR3 consists of 15 residues. The clonotype originates from an adult man with Graves' ophthalmopathy. The J gene is TRBJ2-7, the V gene TRBV7-3; 11 bases line up with TRBD1. Sequencing was performed on peripheral blood. CDR3 nucleotides: TGTGCCAGCAGCTTCGCCGGGACAGGGGGCTACGAGCAGTACTTC. Its translation: CASSFAGTGGYEQYF.